One TCR beta chain is described in this entry. Profiling relied on immunoSEQ multiplex PCR, and the TCRdb table lists in-frame clones only, not all of them. The table shows tens of thousands of clones, with 80% occurring only once. Losses at the gene ends were 0 bases for V and 0 bases for J; bases not matched to a gene: 8. The CDR3 runs 17 residues. Germline V CDR1 and CDR2: SGHDT, YYEEEE. These data originate in a study of OX40 agonist ivuxolimab in advanced cancers. The rearrangement links TRBV5-6 to TRBJ2-7, with TRBD2 matching 8 bases. The TCR originated in an adult with an advanced solid tumor such as melanoma, head and neck, liver or kidney cancer. The sample was CD4+ or CD8+ T cells sorted from blood, taken in a trial of the OX40 agonist ivuxolimab. The CDR3 bases are TGTGCCAGCAGCTTGGCCACTAGCGGAATGAGCTCCTACGAGCAGTACTTC. Translation: CASSLATSGMSSYEQYF.